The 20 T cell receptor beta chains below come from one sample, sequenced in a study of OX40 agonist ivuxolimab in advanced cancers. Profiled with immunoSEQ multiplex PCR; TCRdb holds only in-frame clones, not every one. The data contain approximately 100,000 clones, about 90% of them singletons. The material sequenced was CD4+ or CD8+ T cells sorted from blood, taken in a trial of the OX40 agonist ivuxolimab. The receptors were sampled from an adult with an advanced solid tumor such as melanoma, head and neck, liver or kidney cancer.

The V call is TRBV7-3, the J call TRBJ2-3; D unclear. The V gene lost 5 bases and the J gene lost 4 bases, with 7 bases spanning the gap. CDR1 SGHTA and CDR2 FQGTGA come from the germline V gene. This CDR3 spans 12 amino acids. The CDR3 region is CASSLASDTQYF. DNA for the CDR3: TGTGCCAGCAGCCTTGCCTCAGATACGCAGTATTTT.

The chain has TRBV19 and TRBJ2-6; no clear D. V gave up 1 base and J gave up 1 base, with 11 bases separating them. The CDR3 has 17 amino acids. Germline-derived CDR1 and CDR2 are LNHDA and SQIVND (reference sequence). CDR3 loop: CASSIVNRQSGANVLTF. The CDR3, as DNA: TGTGCCAGTAGTATAGTGAACAGACAATCTGGGGCCAACGTCCTGACTTTC.

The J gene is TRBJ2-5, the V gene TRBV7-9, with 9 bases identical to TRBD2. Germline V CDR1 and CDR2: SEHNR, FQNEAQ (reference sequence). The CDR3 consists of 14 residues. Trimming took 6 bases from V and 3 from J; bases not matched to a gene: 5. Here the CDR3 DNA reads TGTGCCAGCAGACCTAGCGGGACCGAAGAGACCCAGTACTTC. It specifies CASRPSGTEETQYF.

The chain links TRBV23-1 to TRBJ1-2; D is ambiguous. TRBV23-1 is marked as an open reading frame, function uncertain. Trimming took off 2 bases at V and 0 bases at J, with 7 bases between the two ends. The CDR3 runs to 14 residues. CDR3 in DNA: TGCGCCAGCAGTCAAACCGGGGCTAACTATGGCTACACCTTC. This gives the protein CASSQTGANYGYTF.

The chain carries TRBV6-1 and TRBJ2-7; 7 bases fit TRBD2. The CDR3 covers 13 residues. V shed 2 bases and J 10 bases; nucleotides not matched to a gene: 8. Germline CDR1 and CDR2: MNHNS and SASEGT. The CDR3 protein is CASSERGEREQYF. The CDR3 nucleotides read TGTGCCAGCAGTGAACGGGGGGAAAGGGAACAGTACTTC.

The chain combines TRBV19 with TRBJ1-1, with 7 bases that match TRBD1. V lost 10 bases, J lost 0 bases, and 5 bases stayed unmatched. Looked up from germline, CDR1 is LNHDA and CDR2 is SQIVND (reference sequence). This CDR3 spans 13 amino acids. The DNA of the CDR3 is TGTGCCACCAGGGGGGACATGAACACTGAAGCTTTCTTT. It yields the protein CATRGDMNTEAFF.

This CDR3 is CASKGGGNEQFF. CDR3 sequence (DNA): TGTGCCAGCAAGGGGGGAGGGAATGAGCAGTTCTTC. The V and J genes are TRBV7-9 and TRBJ2-1; tentatively, D is TRBD2 (7 bases). The V end was cut by 7 bases, the J end by 7 bases, with 11 bases between. The CDR3 loop spans 12 amino acids. The germline V gene has CDR1 SEHNR and CDR2 FQNEAQ (reference sequence).

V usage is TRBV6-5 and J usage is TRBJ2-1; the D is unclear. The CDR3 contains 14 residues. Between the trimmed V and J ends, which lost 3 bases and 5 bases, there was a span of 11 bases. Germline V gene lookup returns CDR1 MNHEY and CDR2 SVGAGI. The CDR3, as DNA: TGTGCCAGCAGTTATGCTCAGAACAACAATGAGCAGTTCTTC. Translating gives CASSYAQNNNEQFF.

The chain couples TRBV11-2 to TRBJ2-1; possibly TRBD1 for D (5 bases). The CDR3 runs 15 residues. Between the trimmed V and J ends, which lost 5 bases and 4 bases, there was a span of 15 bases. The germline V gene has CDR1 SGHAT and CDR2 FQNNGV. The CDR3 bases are TGTGCCAGCAGCCATAATCCGACAGCGTACAATGAGCAGTTCTTC. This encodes CASSHNPTAYNEQFF. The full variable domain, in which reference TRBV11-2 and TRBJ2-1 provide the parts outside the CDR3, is EAGVAQSPRYKIIEKRQSVAFWCNPISGHATLYWYQQILGQGPKLLIQFQNNGVVDDSQLPKDRFSAERLKGVDSTLKIQPAKLEDSAVYLCASSHNPTAYNEQFFGPGTRLTVL.

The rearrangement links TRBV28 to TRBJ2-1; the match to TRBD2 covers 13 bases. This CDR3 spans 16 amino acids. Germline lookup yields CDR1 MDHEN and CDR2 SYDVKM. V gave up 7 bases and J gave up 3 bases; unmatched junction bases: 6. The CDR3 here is CASKTSGGAFYNEQFF. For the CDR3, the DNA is TGTGCCAGCAAAACTAGCGGGGGGGCCTTCTACAATGAGCAGTTCTTC.

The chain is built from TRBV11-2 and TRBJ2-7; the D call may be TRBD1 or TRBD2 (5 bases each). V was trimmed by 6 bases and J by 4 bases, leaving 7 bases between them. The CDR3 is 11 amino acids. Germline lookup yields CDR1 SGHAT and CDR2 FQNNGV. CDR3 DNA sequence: TGTGCCAGCAGGAGGGGATACGAGCAGTACTTC. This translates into CASRRGYEQYF.

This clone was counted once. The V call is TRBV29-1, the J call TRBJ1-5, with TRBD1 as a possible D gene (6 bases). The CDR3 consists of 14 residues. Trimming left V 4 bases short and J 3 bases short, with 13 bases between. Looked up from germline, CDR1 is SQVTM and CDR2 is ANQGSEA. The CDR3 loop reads CSVVYGQNNQPQHF. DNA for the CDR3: TGCAGCGTTGTATATGGACAGAACAATCAGCCCCAGCATTTT.

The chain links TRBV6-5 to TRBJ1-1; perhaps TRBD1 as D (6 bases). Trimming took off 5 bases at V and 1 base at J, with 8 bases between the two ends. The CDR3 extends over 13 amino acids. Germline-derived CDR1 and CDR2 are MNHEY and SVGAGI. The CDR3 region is CASSLQGNTEAFF. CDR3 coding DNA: TGTGCCAGCAGTCTACAGGGGAACACTGAAGCTTTCTTT.

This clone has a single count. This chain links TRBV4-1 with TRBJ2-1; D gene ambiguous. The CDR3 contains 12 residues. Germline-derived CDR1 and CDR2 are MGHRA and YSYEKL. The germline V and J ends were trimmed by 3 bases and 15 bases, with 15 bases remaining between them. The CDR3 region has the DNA TGCGCCAGCAGCCACTTGGCCGACGTACTGTTCTTC. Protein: CASSHLADVLFF.

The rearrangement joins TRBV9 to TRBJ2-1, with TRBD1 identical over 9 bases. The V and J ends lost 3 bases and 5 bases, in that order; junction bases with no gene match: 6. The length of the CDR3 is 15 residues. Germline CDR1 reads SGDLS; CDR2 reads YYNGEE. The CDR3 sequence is CASSGLGTGNNEQFF. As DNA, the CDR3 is TGTGCCAGCAGCGGCTTAGGGACAGGGAACAATGAGCAGTTCTTC.

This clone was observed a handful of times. This CDR3 is CASSIVGAQDIQYF. The CDR3 DNA reads TGTGCCAGTAGTATCGTCGGGGCCCAGGACATTCAGTACTTC. This chain connects TRBV19 to TRBJ2-4, with D tentatively TRBD1 or TRBD2 (5 bases each). The CDR3 covers 14 residues. Per germline, CDR1 LNHDA and CDR2 SQIVND (reference sequence). Trimming pared 3 bases from V and 8 bases from J, leaving 14 bases between. The full variable domain, in which reference TRBV19 and TRBJ2-4 provide the parts outside the CDR3, is DGGITQSPKYLFRKEGQNVTLSCEQNLNHDAMYWYRQDPGQGLRLIYYSQIVNDFQKGDIAEGYSVSREKKESFPLTVTSAQKNPTAFYLCASSIVGAQDIQYFGAGTRLSVL.

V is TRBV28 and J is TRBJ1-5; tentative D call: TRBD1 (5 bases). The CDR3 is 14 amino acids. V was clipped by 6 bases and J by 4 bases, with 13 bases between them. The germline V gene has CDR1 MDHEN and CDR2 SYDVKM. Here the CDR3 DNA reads TGTGCCAGCAGCCGGGGCGACTTTAATCAGCCCCAGCATTTT. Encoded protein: CASSRGDFNQPQHF.

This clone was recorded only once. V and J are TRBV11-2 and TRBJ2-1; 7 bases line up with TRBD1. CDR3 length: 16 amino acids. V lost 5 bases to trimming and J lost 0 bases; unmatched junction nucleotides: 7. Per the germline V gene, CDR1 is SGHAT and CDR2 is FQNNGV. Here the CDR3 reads CASSAGGSSSYNEQFF. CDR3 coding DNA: TGTGCCAGCAGCGCAGGGGGTTCGAGCTCCTACAATGAGCAGTTCTTC.

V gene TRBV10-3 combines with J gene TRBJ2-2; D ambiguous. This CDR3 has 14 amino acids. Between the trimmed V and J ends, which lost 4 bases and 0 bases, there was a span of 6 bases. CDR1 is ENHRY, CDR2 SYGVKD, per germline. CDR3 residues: CAISGSANTGELFF. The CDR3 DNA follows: TGTGCCATCAGTGGCAGTGCGAACACCGGGGAGCTGTTTTTT.

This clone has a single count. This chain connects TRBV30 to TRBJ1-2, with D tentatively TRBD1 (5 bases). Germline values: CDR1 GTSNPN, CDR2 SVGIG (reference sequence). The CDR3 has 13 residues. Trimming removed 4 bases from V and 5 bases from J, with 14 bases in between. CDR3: CAWIREGTYGYTF. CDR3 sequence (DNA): TGTGCCTGGATACGGGAAGGGACGTATGGCTACACCTTC. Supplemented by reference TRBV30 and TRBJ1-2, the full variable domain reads SQTIHQWPATLVQPVGSPLSLECTVEGTSNPNLYWYRQAAGRGLQLLFYSVGIGQISSEVPQNLSASRPQDRQFILSSKKLLLSDSGFYLCAWIREGTYGYTFGSGTRLTVV.